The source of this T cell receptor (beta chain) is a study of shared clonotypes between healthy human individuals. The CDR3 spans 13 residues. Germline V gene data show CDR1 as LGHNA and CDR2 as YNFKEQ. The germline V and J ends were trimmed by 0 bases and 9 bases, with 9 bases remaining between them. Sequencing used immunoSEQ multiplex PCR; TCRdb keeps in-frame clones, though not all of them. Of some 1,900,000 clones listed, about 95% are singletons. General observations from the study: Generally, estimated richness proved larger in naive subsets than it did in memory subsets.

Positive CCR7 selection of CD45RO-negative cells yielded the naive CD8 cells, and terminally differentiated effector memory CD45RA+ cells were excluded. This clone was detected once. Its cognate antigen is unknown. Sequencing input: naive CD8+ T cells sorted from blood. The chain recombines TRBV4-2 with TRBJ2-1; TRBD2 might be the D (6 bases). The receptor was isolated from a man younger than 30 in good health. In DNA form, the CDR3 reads TGTGCCAGCAGCCAAGATCGAGCGGGTGAGCAGTTCTTC. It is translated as CASSQDRAGEQFF.